The rows below give T cell receptor beta chains drawn from one sample of a study of control samples from healthy donors and cancer patients. Profiling relied on immunoSEQ multiplex PCR, and the TCRdb table lists in-frame clones only, not all of them. The sample lists just over 150,000 clones, around 95% occurring once. The sample comprised blood. Receptor source: a woman between 40 and 50 years old in good health. CDR3s include the opening cysteine and the closing phenylalanine or tryptophan. Fields, in order: V gene, clone size, CDR3 protein. Expanded clones are given a class, and other clones once, few, many or no size at all.

>TRBV15|-
CATSGTVAMNSPLHF
>TRBV6-4|-
CASSEFPAMNTEAFF
>TRBV7-2|-
CASSSQGRVGGYTF
>TRBV28|few
CASSLFAQPQHF
>TRBV6-5|-
CASSRKIQSRNTIYF
>TRBV12-5|-
CASGSTQTGDLAKNIQYF
>TRBV18|-
CASSPKGRLANTGELFF
>TRBV6-5|-
CATTPGQANEKLFF
>TRBV29-1|-
CSVEERFTKLEAFF
>TRBV3-1/TRBV3-2|once
CASSQARYGDIYGYTF
>TRBV11-2|-
CASSVMGQGYEKLFF
>TRBV5-1|-
CASKREVDTDTQYF
>TRBV30|-
CAWSRTSGRAYEQYF
>TRBV7-2|-
CASSLDGPYEQYF
>TRBV11-2|-
CASSLLTQGTGNTIYF
>TRBV19|once
CASSPPASGVHQETQYF
>TRBV5-4|-
CAWGETGNTIYF
>TRBV12-5|-
CASGLTRSGAVQETQYF
>TRBV27|-
CASSFAGREAFF
>TRBV27|-
CASTSGGSGANVLTF
>TRBV18|-
CASSNRAYEQYF
>TRBV7-2|-
CASSRGLAGTTDTQYF
>TRBV6-5|-
CASRPRDRAGYTF
>TRBV7-3|-
CASSLTGSRDQYF
>TRBV6-5|-
CASSSWTGEAFF
>TRBV27|-
CASSSQETQYF
>TRBV5-4|-
CASSGTRQGRDTEAFF
>TRBV19|-
CASSKGTSGGTNEQFF
>TRBV9|-
CASSVGIMQGRTEAFF
>TRBV7-2|few
CASSLGPRNSPLHF
>TRBV12-5|-
CASGTGQGRWRNEQFF
>TRBV4-3|-
CASSQDIDRASNTGELFF
>TRBV15|-
CATSRDRGTAPGHEAFF
>TRBV5-1|-
CASRQELFGYTF
>TRBV5-4|-
CASSLMGGRGEAFF
>TRBV19|-
CASSTGGAPYNEQFF
>TRBV12-3/TRBV12-4|-
CASSLNGYGYTF
>TRBV19|-
CASSIGADSNQPQHF
>TRBV6-2/TRBV6-3|once
CASSYSVGSGRRGGELFF
>TRBV29-1|once
CSVVRVTGGYTF
>TRBV19|-
CASSSLGNTIYF
>TRBV3-1/TRBV3-2|-
CASSQFEGVGYTF
>TRBV11-2|once
CASSDYRGRRGYTF
>TRBV4-3|-
CASSHRGQAYGYTF
>TRBV5-4|-
CASSFRDRAAIQYF
>TRBV5-6|-
CASSLVMGQGNEQFF